Shown below are 29 T cell receptor beta chains from a single sample sequenced in a study of T cell responses to AZD1222 COVID-19 vaccine. Produced via immunoSEQ multiplex PCR; TCRdb's table is partial and in-frame only. The data show about 150,000 clones, approximately 91% seen once. The sample here was peripheral blood, taken 28 days after the second AZD1222 dose. All receptors come from an adult who received the AZD1222 COVID-19 vaccine.

The chain carries TRBV29-1 and TRBJ1-2; possible D gene TRBD1, 6 bases. CDR1 and CDR2 from the germline V gene are SQVTM and ANQGSEA. The CDR3 has 14 amino acids. For the CDR3, the DNA is TGCGTCGGGGGGGGGCAGATAGATAACTATGGCTACACCTTC. Translating it yields CVGGGQIDNYGYTF.

This chain connects TRBV19 to TRBJ1-6; D uncertain. V lost 4 bases and J 5 bases, leaving 6 bases between the germline ends. CDR1 is LNHDA and CDR2 is SQIVND in the germline V gene (reference sequence). This CDR3 contains 13 residues. In nucleotides, the CDR3 is TGTGCCAGTAGTAGGCGGAATAATTCACCCCTCCACTTT. Translating it yields CASSRRNNSPLHF.

The CDR3 DNA is TGTGCCAGCAGCTCGAGAGACAGGGGAGAGACTGAAGCTTTCTTT. It encodes CASSSRDRGETEAFF. This chain uses TRBV7-9 with TRBJ1-1, with 8 bases fitting TRBD1. J was trimmed by 5 bases and V by 4 bases; bases with no gene match: 9. Looked up from germline, CDR1 is SEHNR and CDR2 is FQNEAQ (reference sequence). This CDR3 contains 15 residues.

V is TRBV27 and J is TRBJ1-1; D is uncertain. V dropped 3 bases and J dropped 5 bases, with 10 bases sitting between them. Germline loops: CDR1 MNHEY, CDR2 SMNVEV (reference sequence). The CDR3 totals 13 residues. The CDR3 nucleotides are TGTGCCAGCAGTTTCGGTGCGCGGACTGAAGCTTTCTTT. Translated, it gives CASSFGARTEAFF.

This chain joins TRBV7-3 and TRBJ1-2; 8 nucleotides match TRBD1. CDR3 length: 15 amino acids. The V and J ends lost 5 bases and 4 bases, in that order; junction bases with no gene match: 9. The germline V gene has CDR1 SGHTA and CDR2 FQGTGA. CDR3 sequence reads: CASSPDRTGRYGYTF. CDR3 in DNA: TGTGCCAGCAGCCCAGATAGGACAGGGCGCTATGGCTACACCTTC.

The chain joins TRBV7-9 to TRBJ1-2, with 8 positions matching TRBD1. Germline V gene sequence: CDR1 SEHNR, CDR2 FQNEAQ (reference sequence). CDR3 length: 16 amino acids. V was clipped by 5 bases and J by 2 bases; unmatched bases: 10. This CDR3 is CASSLLTGGENYGYTF. The CDR3 DNA follows: TGTGCCAGCAGCCTCCTTACAGGGGGTGAAAACTATGGCTACACCTTC.

V and J are TRBV28 and TRBJ1-2; D is unresolved. The CDR3 has 19 residues. Trimming cost V 3 bases and J 2 bases, with 25 bases left between them. Germline-derived CDR1 and CDR2 are MDHEN and SYDVKM. The CDR3 is CASSFGWRGRSPGNYGYTF. DNA for the CDR3: TGTGCCAGCAGTTTTGGGTGGCGAGGGCGATCCCCCGGAAACTATGGCTACACCTTC.

The chain employs TRBV5-4 and TRBJ1-2; 8 bases match TRBD1. V dropped 3 bases and J dropped 3; count of bases not matched to a gene: 7. Germline-derived CDR1 and CDR2 are SGHNT and YYREEE (reference sequence). CDR3 size: 15 residues. The CDR3 is CASSWVGQGDYGYTF. For the CDR3, the DNA is TGTGCCAGCAGCTGGGTAGGACAGGGAGACTATGGCTACACCTTC.

This clone was detected a few times. V is TRBV3-1 (or the pseudogene TRBV3-2) and J is TRBJ2-4; TRBD2 aligns across 7 bases. The CDR3 loop spans 16 amino acids. CDR1 is LGHDT, CDR2 YNNKEL, per germline (reference sequence). After removal of 4 bases from V and 1 base from J, the junction contained 7 bases not matched to a gene. CDR3 in amino acids: CASSLGTTRAKNIQYF. Here the CDR3 DNA reads TGTGCCAGCAGCCTTGGGACTACTCGGGCCAAAAACATTCAGTACTTC.

This clone came up once. The genes are TRBV6-5 and TRBJ2-7; D may correspond to TRBD1 or TRBD2 (5 bases each). The CDR3 length is 15 residues. The V end was cut by 2 bases, the J end by 2 bases, with 13 bases between. The germline V gene has CDR1 MNHEY and CDR2 SVGAGI. CDR3 sequence reads: CASSYAVGVAYEQYF. The CDR3 nucleotides are TGTGCCAGCAGTTACGCCGTGGGGGTCGCCTACGAGCAGTACTTC.

The chain uses TRBV6-5 and TRBJ1-2; 7 nucleotides line up with TRBD1. Unmatched junction bases numbered 4, after V lost 5 bases and J lost 4 bases. Germline values: CDR1 MNHEY, CDR2 SVGAGI. This CDR3 region has 13 residues. CDR3 residues: CASSRGQSYGYTF. The CDR3 DNA is TGTGCCAGCAGTAGGGGACAGTCCTATGGCTACACCTTC.

J is TRBJ2-1 and V is TRBV7-8; either TRBD1 or TRBD2 may supply D (7 bases each). Germline CDR1 SGHVS, CDR2 FQNEAQ. This CDR3 is built from 15 residues. V shed 5 bases and J shed 3 bases, with 14 bases lying between them. The CDR3 here is CASSRQGGNYNEQFF. The CDR3, as DNA: TGTGCCAGCAGCCGTCAGGGGGGGAACTACAATGAGCAGTTCTTC. The full variable domain, its missing parts supplied by reference TRBV7-8 and TRBJ2-1, is GAGVSQSPRYKVAKRGQDVALRCDPISGHVSLFWYQQALGQGPEFLTYFQNEAQLDKSGLPSDRFFAERPEGSVSTLKIQRTQQEDSAVYLCASSRQGGNYNEQFFGPGTRLTVL.

The chain carries TRBV7-9 and TRBJ1-6; 9 bases are a match to TRBD1. Per the germline V gene, CDR1 is SEHNR and CDR2 is FQNEAQ (reference sequence). Germline trimming cut 5 bases from V and 7 bases from J; bases unmatched to any gene: 12. The CDR3 spans 17 residues. CDR3 in amino acids: CASSVPPGTGKNSPLHF. CDR3 sequence (DNA): TGTGCCAGCAGCGTCCCCCCCGGGACAGGGAAAAATTCACCCCTCCACTTT. The variable domain in full, with the rest retrieved from reference TRBV7-9 and TRBJ1-6, is DTGVSQNPRHKITKRGQNVTFRCDPISEHNRLYWYRQTLGQGPEFLTYFQNEAQLEKSRLLSDRFSAERPKGSFSTLEIQRTEQGDSAMYLCASSVPPGTGKNSPLHFGNGTRLTVT.

The chain uses TRBV5-4 and TRBJ2-3; 12 bases map to TRBD1. This CDR3 region has 17 residues. The junction had 14 bases not matched to a gene; V was cut back by 4 bases and J by 8 bases. CDR1 and CDR2 (germline): SGHNT, YYREEE (reference sequence). CDR3 region: CASSPPKGQGATGTQYF. DNA for the CDR3: TGTGCCAGCAGCCCCCCAAAGGGACAGGGGGCCACGGGTACGCAGTATTTT.

The rearrangement links TRBV11-2 to TRBJ2-7, with D perhaps matching TRBD1 or TRBD2 (5 bases each). The ends were cut back, 7 bases at V and 1 base at J, with 14 bases in the middle. The germline gives CDR1 SGHAT, CDR2 FQNNGV. The CDR3 has 14 residues. The CDR3 spells CASNPIEGSYEQYF. The CDR3 region has the DNA TGTGCCAGCAACCCAATCGAGGGGTCCTACGAGCAGTACTTC.

The chain is built from TRBV3-1 (or the pseudogene TRBV3-2) and TRBJ2-3, with unresolved D. The germline V gene has CDR1 LGHDT and CDR2 YNNKEL (reference sequence). CDR3 size: 13 residues. Between the trimmed V and J ends, which lost 0 bases and 10 bases, there was a span of 11 bases. The CDR3 loop reads CASSQELARAQYF. The CDR3 DNA is TGTGCCAGCAGCCAAGAACTGGCCCGGGCGCAGTATTTT.

J is TRBJ2-1 and V is TRBV19; possibly TRBD1 or TRBD2 for D (5 bases each). The CDR3 covers 17 residues. Trimming shortened V by 6 bases and J by 4 bases, and 22 bases separated the two germline ends. CDR1 and CDR2 (germline): LNHDA, SQIVND (reference sequence). The CDR3 loop is CASSAPFRGEFYNEQFF. The DNA for the CDR3 is TGTGCCAGTAGCGCTCCTTTTAGGGGAGAATTTTACAATGAGCAGTTCTTC.

The chain employs TRBV2 and TRBJ1-2, with D possibly being TRBD1 (5 bases). The V and J ends lost 6 bases and 5 bases respectively, with 13 bases between them. Germline-derived CDR1 and CDR2 are SNHLY and FYNNEI. CDR3 size: 13 residues. CDR3: CASRDGGLYGYTF. CDR3 bases: TGTGCCAGCAGGGACGGGGGGTTATATGGCTACACCTTC.

The chain's CDR3 is CASSLANEKLFF. The CDR3, as DNA: TGTGCCAGCAGCTTAGCGAATGAAAAACTGTTTTTT. V usage is TRBV7-9 and J usage is TRBJ1-4; D ambiguous. The germline V gene encodes CDR1 SEHNR and CDR2 FQNEAQ (reference sequence). The ends were cut back, 0 bases at V and 5 bases at J, with 1 base in the middle. The CDR3 spans 12 residues.

The chain joins TRBV10-1 to TRBJ2-3; D gene unclear. The CDR3 runs to 13 residues. The germline CDR1 and CDR2 sequences are WNHNN and SYGVQD (reference sequence). Trimming shortened V by 2 bases and J by 6 bases, and 9 bases separated the two germline ends. For the CDR3, the DNA is TGCGCCAGCAGTGAGACTGGCCGGGATACGCAGTATTTT. It specifies CASSETGRDTQYF.

The rearrangement joins TRBV5-4 to TRBJ2-1, with a possible D match to TRBD1 (5 bases). V lost 2 bases and J 3 bases, leaving 9 bases between the germline ends. Germline assignment: CDR1 SGHNT and CDR2 YYREEE (reference sequence). The CDR3 covers 14 residues. The CDR3 nucleotides read TGTGCCAGCAGCTTTTCCGGACACTACAATGAGCAGTTCTTC. Translating it yields CASSFSGHYNEQFF.

The chain has TRBV27 and TRBJ2-7; either TRBD1 or TRBD2 may fit D (6 bases each). This CDR3 is 13 amino acids long. V was clipped by 6 bases and J by 3 bases, with 12 bases between them. Germline V gives CDR1 MNHEY, CDR2 SMNVEV (reference sequence). CDR3 sequence: CASSEGEDYEQYF. DNA of the CDR3: TGTGCCAGCAGCGAGGGGGAGGACTACGAGCAGTACTTC.

The rearrangement uses TRBV29-1 and TRBJ2-2, with a possible D match to TRBD2 (5 bases). V shed 0 bases and J shed 7 bases, with 15 bases lying between them. CDR1 is SQVTM, CDR2 ANQGSEA, per germline. The CDR3 length is 15 residues. The CDR3 spells CSVEDLLGERGELFF. Written as DNA, the CDR3 is TGCAGCGTTGAAGATTTATTGGGAGAGCGCGGGGAGCTGTTTTTT.

This chain connects TRBV7-9 to TRBJ1-1; D is uncertain. V dropped 6 bases and J dropped 1 base, with 9 bases sitting between them. There are 13 residues in the CDR3. CDR1 is SEHNR and CDR2 is FQNEAQ in the germline V gene (reference sequence). CDR3 sequence: CASRRPGNTEAFF. The CDR3 nucleotides are TGTGCCAGCAGAAGACCAGGGAACACTGAAGCTTTCTTT.

CDR3 nucleotides: TGTGCCACTCGGGACAGGGGATTCGATCAGCCCCAGCATTTT. Encoded protein: CATRDRGFDQPQHF. This rearrangement joins TRBV2 to TRBJ1-5, with 10 positions matching TRBD1. Germline CDR1 SNHLY, CDR2 FYNNEI. The CDR3 totals 14 residues. Trimming cost V 10 bases and J 5 bases; bases outside gene matches: 8.

This clone occurred once. J is TRBJ1-1 and V is TRBV11-2; no clear D. Trimming took off 6 bases at V and 7 bases at J, with 12 bases between the two ends. The CDR3 runs 12 residues. Germline loops: CDR1 SGHAT, CDR2 FQNNGV. Here the CDR3 reads CASSKLRFEAFF. The DNA for the CDR3 is TGTGCCAGCAGTAAACTCCGGTTTGAAGCTTTCTTT.

This rearrangement joins TRBV9 to TRBJ1-4; D remains ambiguous. The germline V and J ends were trimmed by 4 bases and 5 bases, with 12 bases remaining between them. The germline CDR1 and CDR2 sequences are SGDLS and YYNGEE. The length of the CDR3 is 14 residues. For the CDR3, the DNA is TGTGCCAGCAGCCAGGAGGGCAGGAATGAAAAACTGTTTTTT. Its translation is CASSQEGRNEKLFF.

The genes are TRBV29-1 and TRBJ1-4; a weak D match, TRBD1 (5 bases). The CDR3 contains 12 residues. Looked up from germline, CDR1 is SQVTM and CDR2 is ANQGSEA. V gave up 5 bases and J gave up 5 bases, with 9 bases separating them. The CDR3: CSVPGKNEKLFF. Here the CDR3 DNA reads TGCAGCGTTCCAGGGAAAAATGAAAAACTGTTTTTT. Looking up the rest from reference TRBV29-1 and TRBJ1-4 gives the full variable domain: SAVISQKPSRDICQRGTSLTIQCQVDSQVTMMFWYRQQPGQSLTLIATANQGSEATYESGFVIDKFPISRPNLTFSTLTVSNMSPEDSSIYLCSVPGKNEKLFFGSGTQLSVL.

This chain connects TRBV6-5 to TRBJ1-2, with 8 bases that match TRBD1. The V segment lost 5 bases and the J segment 3 bases; nucleotides outside the gene matches: 5. The CDR3 runs to 14 residues. Germline V gene lookup returns CDR1 MNHEY and CDR2 SVGAGI. CDR3 nucleotide sequence: TGTGCCAGCAGTACCACGACAGGGGACTATGGCTACACCTTC. Translated: CASSTTTGDYGYTF.